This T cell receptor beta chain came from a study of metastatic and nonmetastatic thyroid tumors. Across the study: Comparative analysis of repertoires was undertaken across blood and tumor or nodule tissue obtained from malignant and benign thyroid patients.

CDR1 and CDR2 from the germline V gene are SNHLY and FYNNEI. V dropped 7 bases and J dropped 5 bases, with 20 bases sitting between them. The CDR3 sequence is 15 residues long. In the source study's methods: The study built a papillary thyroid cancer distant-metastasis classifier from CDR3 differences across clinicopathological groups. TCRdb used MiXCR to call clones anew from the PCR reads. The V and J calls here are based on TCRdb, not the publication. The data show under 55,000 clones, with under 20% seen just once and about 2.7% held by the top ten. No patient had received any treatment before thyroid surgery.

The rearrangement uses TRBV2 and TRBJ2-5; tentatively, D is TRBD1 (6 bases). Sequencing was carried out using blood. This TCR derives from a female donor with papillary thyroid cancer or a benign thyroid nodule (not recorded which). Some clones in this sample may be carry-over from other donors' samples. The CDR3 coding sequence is TGTGCCAGCATTAAAACAGGGCCAATTGGGGAGACCCAGTACTTC. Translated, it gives CASIKTGPIGETQYF.